The sequence of this T cell receptor beta chain was determined in a study of shared clonotypes between healthy human individuals. The table came from immunoSEQ multiplex PCR; TCRdb's copy has only in-frame clones and leaves some out. The table lists about 2.5 million clones, under 95% of them singletons. The CDR3 extends over 15 amino acids. Germline CDR1 MDHEN, CDR2 SYDVKM. V lost 2 bases and J 3 bases, leaving 12 bases between the germline ends. Sequenced: naive CD4+ T cells from PBMCs. As to subset: CD45RA+ positively selected. This sequence was found in a man aged 18 to 30 in good health. Some clones in this sample may be carry-over from other donors' samples. The V call is TRBV28, the J call TRBJ2-3; maybe TRBD2 (6 bases). CDR3 nucleotide sequence: TGTGCCAGCAGTTTAGTATTGGGGGGAACAGATACGCAGTATTTT. This sequence encodes CASSLVLGGTDTQYF.